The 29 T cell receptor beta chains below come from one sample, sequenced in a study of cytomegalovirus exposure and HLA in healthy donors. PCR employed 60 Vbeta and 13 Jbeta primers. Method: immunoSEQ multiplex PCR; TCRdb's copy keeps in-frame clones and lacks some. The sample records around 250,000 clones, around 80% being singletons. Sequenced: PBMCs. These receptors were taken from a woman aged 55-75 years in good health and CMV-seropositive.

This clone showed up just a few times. The CDR3 here is CASSTGGDEQFF. CDR3 nucleotide sequence: TGTGCCAGCAGCACAGGGGGGGATGAGCAGTTCTTC. The V call is TRBV11-2, the J call TRBJ2-1; D may be TRBD1 (8 bases). CDR3 size: 12 residues. The germline gives CDR1 SGHAT, CDR2 FQNNGV. The V end was cut by 5 bases, the J end by 8 bases, with 10 bases between.

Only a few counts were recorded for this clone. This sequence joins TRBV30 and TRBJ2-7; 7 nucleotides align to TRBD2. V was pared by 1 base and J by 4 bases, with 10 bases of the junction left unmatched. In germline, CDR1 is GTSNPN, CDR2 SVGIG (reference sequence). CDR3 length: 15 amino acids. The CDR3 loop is CAWSDLAGVGYEQYF. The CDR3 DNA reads TGTGCCTGGAGTGACTTGGCGGGAGTTGGTTACGAGCAGTACTTC.

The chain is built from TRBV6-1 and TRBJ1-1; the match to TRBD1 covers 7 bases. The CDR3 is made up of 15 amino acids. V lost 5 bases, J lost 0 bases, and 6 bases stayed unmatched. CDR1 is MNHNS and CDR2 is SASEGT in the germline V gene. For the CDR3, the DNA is TGTGCCAGCAGTTCGGGACAGATCATGAACACTGAAGCTTTCTTT. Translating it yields CASSSGQIMNTEAFF.

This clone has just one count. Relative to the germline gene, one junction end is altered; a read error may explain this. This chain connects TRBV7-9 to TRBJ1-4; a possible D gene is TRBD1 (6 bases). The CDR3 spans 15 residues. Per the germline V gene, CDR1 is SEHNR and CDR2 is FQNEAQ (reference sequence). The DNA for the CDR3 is TGTTCCAGCAGCGGGCCCAGGGGTACTAATGAAAAACTGTTTTTT. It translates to CSSSGPRGTNEKLFF.

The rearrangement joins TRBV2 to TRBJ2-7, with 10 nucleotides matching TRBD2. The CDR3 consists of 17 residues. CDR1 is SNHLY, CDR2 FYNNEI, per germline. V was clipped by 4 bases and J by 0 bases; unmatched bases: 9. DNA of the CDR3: TGTGCCAGCAGTGTTCCCCGACTAGCGGGCGTCTCCTACGAGCAGTACTTC. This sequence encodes CASSVPRLAGVSYEQYF. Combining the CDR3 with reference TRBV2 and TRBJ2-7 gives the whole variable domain EPEVTQTPSHQVTQMGQEVILRCVPISNHLYFYWYRQILGQKVEFLVSFYNNEISEKSEIFDDQFSVERPDGSNFTLKIRSTKLEDSAMYFCASSVPRLAGVSYEQYFGPGTRLTVT.

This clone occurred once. In DNA, the CDR3 is TGTGCCAGCAGTCTCACAGCGGGAGGGCTTTCCCACGAGCAGTACTTC. Translated: CASSLTAGGLSHEQYF. The rearrangement joins TRBV2 to TRBJ2-7, with 10 bases that match TRBD2. The CDR3 sequence is 16 residues long. Germline V gene lookup returns CDR1 SNHLY and CDR2 FYNNEI. The trim removed 5 bases at V and 5 bases at J, leaving 12 bases unmatched.

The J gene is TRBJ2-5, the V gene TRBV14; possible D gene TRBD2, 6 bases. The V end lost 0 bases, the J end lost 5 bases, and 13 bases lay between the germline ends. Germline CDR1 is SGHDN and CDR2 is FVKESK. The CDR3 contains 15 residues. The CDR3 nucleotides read TGTGCCAGCAGCCAAGATAGGCGGGGCCGGGAGACCCAGTACTTC. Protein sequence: CASSQDRRGRETQYF.

The CDR3 sequence is CATSRVAPESYGYTF. DNA for the CDR3: TGTGCCACCAGCAGAGTGGCTCCGGAGTCCTATGGCTACACCTTC. The chain combines TRBV15 with TRBJ1-2; D gene ambiguous. Trimming took off 1 base at V and 4 bases at J, with 13 bases between the two ends. Germline CDR1 reads LNHNV; CDR2 reads YYDKDF (reference sequence). The CDR3 loop spans 15 amino acids. Complete variable domain (other parts from reference TRBV15 and TRBJ1-2): DAMVIQNPRYQVTQFGKPVTLSCSQTLNHNVMYWYQQKSSQAPKLLFHYYDKDFNNEADTPDNFQSRRPNTSFCFLDIRSPGLGDTAMYLCATSRVAPESYGYTFGSGTRLTVV.

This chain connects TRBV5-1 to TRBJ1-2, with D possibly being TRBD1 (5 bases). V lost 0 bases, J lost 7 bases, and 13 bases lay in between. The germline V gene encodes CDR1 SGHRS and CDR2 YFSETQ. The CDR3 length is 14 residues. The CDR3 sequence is CASSLAREGVGYTF. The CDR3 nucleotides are TGCGCCAGCAGCTTGGCCAGGGAAGGGGTTGGCTACACCTTC.

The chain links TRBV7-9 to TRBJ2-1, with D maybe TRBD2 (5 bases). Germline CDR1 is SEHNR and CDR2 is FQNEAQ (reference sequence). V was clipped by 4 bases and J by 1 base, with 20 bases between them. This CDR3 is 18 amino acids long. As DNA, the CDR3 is TGTGCCAGCAGCTGGAGAAGGTTCCCTAGCTCTTCCTACAATGAGCAGTTCTTC. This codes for CASSWRRFPSSSYNEQFF.

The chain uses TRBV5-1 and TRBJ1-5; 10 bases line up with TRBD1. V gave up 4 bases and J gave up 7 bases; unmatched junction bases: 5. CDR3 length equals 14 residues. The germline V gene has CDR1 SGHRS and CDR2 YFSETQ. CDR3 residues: CASSQGTGEQPQHF. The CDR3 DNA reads TGCGCCAGCAGCCAAGGGACAGGGGAACAGCCCCAGCATTTT.

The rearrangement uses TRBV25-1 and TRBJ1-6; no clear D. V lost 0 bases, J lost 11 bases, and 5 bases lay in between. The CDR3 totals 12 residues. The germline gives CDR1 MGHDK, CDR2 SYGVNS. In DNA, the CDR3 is TGTGCCAGCAGTGAATATTATCCACCCCTCCACTTT. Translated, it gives CASSEYYPPLHF.

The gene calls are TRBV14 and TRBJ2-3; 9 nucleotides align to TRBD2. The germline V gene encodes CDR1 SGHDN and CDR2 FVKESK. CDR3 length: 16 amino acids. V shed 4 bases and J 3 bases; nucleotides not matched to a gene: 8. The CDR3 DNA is TGTGCCAGCAGCCCCCCAGGCGGGAGGGCGACAGATACGCAGTATTTT. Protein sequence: CASSPPGGRATDTQYF.

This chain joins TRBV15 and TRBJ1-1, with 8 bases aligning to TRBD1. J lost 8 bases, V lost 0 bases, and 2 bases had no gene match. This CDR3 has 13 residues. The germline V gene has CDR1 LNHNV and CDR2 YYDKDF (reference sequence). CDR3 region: CATSRDRTGEAFF. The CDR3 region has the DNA TGTGCCACCAGCAGAGATCGGACAGGGGAAGCTTTCTTT.

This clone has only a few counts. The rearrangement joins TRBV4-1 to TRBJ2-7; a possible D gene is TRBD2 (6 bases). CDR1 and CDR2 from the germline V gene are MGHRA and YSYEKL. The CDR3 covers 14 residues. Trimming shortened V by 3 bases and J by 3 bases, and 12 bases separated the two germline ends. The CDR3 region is CASSHRDGSYEQYF. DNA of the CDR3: TGCGCCAGCAGCCACCGGGACGGGAGCTACGAGCAGTACTTC.

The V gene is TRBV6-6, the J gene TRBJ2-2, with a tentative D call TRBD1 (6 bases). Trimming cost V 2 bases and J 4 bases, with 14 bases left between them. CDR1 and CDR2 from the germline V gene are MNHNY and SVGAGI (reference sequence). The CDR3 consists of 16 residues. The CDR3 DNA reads TGTGCCAGCAGTTACCGAGAAGGGACATCCACCGGGGAGCTGTTTTTT. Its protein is CASSYREGTSTGELFF.

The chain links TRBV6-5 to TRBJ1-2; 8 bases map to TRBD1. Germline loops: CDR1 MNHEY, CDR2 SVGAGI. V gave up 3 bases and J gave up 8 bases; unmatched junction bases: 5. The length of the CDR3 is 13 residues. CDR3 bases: TGTGCCAGCAGTTATAGGGACAGGAAAGGCTACACCTTC. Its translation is CASSYRDRKGYTF.

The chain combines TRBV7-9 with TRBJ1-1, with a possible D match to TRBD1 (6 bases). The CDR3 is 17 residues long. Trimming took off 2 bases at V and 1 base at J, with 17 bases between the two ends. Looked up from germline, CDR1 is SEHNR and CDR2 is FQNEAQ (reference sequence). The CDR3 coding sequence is TGTGCCAGCAGCTTAATCTCGCCCGACAGGCGGAACACTGAAGCTTTCTTT. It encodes CASSLISPDRRNTEAFF.

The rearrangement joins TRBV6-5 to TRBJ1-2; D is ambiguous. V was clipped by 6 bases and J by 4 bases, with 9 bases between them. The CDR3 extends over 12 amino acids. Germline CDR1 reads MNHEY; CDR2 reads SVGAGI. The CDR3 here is CASRDGFYGYTF. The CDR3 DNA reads TGTGCCAGCAGAGACGGGTTCTATGGCTACACCTTC.

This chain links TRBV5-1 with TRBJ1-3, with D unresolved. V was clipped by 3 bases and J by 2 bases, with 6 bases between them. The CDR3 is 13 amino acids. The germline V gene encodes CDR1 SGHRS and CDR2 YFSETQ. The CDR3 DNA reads TGCGCCAGCAGCTCTCGAGCTGGAAACACCATATATTTT. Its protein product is CASSSRAGNTIYF. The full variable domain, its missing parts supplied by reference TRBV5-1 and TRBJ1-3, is KAGVTQTPRYLIKTRGQQVTLSCSPISGHRSVSWYQQTPGQGLQFLFEYFSETQRNKGNFPGRFSGRQFSNSRSEMNVSTLELGDSALYLCASSSRAGNTIYFGEGSWLTVV.

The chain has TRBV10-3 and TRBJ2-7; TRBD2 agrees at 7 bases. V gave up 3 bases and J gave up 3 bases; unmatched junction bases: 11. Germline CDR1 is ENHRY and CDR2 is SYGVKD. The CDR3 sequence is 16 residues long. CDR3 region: CAISDLSSSGHYEQYF. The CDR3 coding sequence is TGTGCCATCAGTGACCTCTCCTCTAGCGGACACTACGAGCAGTACTTC.

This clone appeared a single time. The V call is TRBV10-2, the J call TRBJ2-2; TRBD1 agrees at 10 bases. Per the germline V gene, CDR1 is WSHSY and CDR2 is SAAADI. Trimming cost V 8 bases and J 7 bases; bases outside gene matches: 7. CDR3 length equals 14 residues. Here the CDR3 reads CASGRTGGGGELFF. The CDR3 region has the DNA TGCGCCAGCGGGAGGACAGGGGGTGGCGGGGAGCTGTTTTTT.

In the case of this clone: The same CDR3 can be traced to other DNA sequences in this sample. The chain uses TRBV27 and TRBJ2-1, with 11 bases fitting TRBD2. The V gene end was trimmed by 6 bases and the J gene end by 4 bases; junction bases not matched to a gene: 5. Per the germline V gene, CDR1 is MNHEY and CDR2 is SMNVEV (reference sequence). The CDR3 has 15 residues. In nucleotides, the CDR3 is TGTGCCAGCAGCCTCACTAGCGGGAGTTACAATGAGCAGTTCTTC. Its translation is CASSLTSGSYNEQFF.

The CDR3 is CASSPSGRALGRRETQYF. CDR3 DNA: TGCGCCAGCAGCCCGAGCGGGAGGGCCCTGGGTCGGCGGGAGACCCAGTACTTC. The chain is built from TRBV4-1 and TRBJ2-5; 10 bases are a match to TRBD2. J lost 5 bases, V lost 4 bases, and 16 bases had no gene match. The CDR3 covers 18 residues. The V gene's germline CDR1 is MGHRA and CDR2 YSYEKL.

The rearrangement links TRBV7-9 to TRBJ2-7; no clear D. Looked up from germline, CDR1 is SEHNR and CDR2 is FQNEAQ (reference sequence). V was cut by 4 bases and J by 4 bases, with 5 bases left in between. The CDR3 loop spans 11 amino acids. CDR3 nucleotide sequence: TGTGCCAGCAGCTCCGTATACGAGCAGTACTTC. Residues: CASSSVYEQYF.

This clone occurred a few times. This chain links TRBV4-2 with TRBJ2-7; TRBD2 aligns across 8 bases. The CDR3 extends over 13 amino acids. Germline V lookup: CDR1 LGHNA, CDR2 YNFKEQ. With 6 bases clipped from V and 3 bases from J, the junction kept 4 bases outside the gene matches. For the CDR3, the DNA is TGTGCCAGCAGAAAGGCGGGAGGCTACGAGCAGTACTTC. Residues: CASRKAGGYEQYF.

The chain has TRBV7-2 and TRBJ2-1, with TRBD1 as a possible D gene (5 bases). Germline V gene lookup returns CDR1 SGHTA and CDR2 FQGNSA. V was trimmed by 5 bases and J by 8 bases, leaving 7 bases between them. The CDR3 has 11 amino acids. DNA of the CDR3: TGTGCCAGCAGCCAGGGATATGAGCAGTTCTTC. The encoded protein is CASSQGYEQFF.

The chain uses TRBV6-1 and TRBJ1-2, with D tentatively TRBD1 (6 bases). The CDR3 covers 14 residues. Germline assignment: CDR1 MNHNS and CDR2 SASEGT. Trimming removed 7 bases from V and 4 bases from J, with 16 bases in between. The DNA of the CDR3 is TGTGCCAGCAACGGCGACAGGACCATCTATGGCTACACCTTC. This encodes CASNGDRTIYGYTF.

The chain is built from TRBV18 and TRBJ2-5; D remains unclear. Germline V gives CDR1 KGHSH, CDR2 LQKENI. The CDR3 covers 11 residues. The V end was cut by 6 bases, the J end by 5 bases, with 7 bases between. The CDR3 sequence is CASSFIETQYF. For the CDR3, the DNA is TGTGCCAGCTCTTTCATCGAGACCCAGTACTTC.